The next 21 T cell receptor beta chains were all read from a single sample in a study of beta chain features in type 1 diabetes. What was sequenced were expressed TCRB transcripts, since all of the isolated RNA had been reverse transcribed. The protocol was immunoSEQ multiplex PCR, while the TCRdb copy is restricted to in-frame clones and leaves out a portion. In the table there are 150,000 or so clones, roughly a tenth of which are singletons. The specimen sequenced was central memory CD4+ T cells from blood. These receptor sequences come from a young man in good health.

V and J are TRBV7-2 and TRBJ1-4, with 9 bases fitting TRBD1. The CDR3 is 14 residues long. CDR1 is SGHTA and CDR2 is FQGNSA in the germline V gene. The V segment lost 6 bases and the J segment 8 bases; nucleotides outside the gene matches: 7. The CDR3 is CASRRDRVGEKLFF. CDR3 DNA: TGTGCCAGCAGAAGGGACAGGGTAGGGGAAAAACTGTTTTTT.

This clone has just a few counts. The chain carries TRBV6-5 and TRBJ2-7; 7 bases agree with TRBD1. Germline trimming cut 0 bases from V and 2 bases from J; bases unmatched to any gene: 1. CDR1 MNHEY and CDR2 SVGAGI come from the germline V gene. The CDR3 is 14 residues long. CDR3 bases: TGTGCCAGCAGTTACTCGGACAGGACCTACGAGCAGTACTTC. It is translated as CASSYSDRTYEQYF.

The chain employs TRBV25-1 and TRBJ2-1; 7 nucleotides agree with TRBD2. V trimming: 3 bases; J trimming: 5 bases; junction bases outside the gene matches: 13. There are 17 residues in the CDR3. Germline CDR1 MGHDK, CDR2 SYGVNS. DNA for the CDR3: TGTGCCAGCAGTGACGCCCCCGGGGGGAGGATTAACAATGAGCAGTTCTTC. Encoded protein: CASSDAPGGRINNEQFF.

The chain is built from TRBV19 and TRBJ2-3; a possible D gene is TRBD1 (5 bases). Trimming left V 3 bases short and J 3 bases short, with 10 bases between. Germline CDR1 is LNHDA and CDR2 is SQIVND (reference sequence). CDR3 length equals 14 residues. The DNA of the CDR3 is TGTGCCAGTAGTATGGGCAGGGCAACAGATACGCAGTATTTT. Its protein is CASSMGRATDTQYF.

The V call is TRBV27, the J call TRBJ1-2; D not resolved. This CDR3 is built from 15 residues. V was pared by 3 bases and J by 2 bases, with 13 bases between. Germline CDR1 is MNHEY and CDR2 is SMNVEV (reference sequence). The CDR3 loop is CASSFAPGKNYGYTF. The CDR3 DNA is TGTGCCAGCAGTTTCGCACCGGGGAAGAACTATGGCTACACCTTC.

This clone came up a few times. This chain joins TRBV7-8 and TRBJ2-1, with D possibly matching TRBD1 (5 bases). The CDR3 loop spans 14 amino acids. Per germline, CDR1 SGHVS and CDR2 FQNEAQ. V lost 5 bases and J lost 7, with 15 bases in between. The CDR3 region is CASSESGIRNEQFF. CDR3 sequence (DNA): TGTGCCAGCAGCGAATCAGGGATTCGGAATGAGCAGTTCTTC.

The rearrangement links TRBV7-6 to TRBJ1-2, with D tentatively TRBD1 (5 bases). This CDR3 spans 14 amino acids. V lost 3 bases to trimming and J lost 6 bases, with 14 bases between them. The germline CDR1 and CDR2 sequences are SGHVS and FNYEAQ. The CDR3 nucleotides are TGTGCCAGCAGCTTGCGGGGGACGATAGATGGCTACACCTTC. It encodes CASSLRGTIDGYTF.

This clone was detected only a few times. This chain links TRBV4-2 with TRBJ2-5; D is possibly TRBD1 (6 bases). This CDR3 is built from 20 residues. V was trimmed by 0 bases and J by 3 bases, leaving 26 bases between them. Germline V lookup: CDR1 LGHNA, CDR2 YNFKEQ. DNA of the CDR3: TGTGCCAGCAGCCAAGATCGCCCCGGCACGGTAGGGGGACCTGAAGAGACCCAGTACTTC. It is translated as CASSQDRPGTVGGPEETQYF.

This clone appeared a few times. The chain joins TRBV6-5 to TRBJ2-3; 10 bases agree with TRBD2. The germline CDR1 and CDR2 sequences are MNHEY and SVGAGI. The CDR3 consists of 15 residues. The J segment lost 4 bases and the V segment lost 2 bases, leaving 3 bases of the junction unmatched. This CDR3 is CASSYKAGGSDTQYF. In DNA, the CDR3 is TGTGCCAGCAGTTACAAAGCGGGGGGGTCAGATACGCAGTATTTT.

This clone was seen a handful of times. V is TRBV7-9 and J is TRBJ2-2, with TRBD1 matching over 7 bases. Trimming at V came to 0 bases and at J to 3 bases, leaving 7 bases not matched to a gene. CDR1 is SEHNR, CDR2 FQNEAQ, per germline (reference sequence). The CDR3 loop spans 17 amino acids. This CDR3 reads CASSLASGGRDTGELFF. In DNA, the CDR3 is TGTGCCAGCAGCTTAGCCTCAGGGGGAAGAGACACCGGGGAGCTGTTTTTT.

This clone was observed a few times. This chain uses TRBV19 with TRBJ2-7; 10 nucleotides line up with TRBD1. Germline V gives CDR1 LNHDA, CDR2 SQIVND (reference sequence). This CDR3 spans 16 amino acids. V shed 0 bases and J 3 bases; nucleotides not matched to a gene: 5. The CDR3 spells CASSIDPGQGFYEQYF. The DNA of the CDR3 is TGTGCCAGTAGTATAGATCCGGGACAGGGGTTCTACGAGCAGTACTTC. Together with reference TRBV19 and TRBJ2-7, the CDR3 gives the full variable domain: DGGITQSPKYLFRKEGQNVTLSCEQNLNHDAMYWYRQDPGQGLRLIYYSQIVNDFQKGDIAEGYSVSREKKESFPLTVTSAQKNPTAFYLCASSIDPGQGFYEQYFGPGTRLTVT.

CDR3 sequence reads: CSVSVGLNNSPLHF. The DNA for the CDR3 is TGCAGCGTTTCGGTGGGGCTAAATAATTCACCCCTCCACTTT. V is TRBV29-1 and J is TRBJ1-6; D is perhaps TRBD1 (5 bases). With 5 bases removed from V and 5 bases from J, the gap between germline ends came to 13 bases. Germline V gives CDR1 SQVTM, CDR2 ANQGSEA. This CDR3 comprises 14 residues.

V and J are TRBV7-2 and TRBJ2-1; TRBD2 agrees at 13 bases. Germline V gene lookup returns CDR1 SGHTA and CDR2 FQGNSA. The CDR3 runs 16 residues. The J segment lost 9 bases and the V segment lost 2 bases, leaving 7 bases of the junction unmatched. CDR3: CASSLRLAGGIGEQFF. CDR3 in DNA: TGTGCCAGCAGCTTAAGACTAGCGGGGGGCATCGGTGAGCAGTTCTTC.

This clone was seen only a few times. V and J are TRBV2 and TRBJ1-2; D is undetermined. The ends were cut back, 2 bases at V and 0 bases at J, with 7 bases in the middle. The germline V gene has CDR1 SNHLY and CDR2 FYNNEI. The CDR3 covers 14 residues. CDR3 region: CASSEQVSNYGYTF. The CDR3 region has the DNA TGTGCCAGCAGTGAACAGGTCTCTAACTATGGCTACACCTTC.

The chain's CDR3 is CASRGIAGVGNEQFF. The CDR3 DNA reads as TGTGCCAGCAGGGGCATAGCGGGGGTAGGTAATGAGCAGTTCTTC. The chain links TRBV7-2 to TRBJ2-1, with 9 bases aligning to TRBD2. Germline V gene data show CDR1 as SGHTA and CDR2 as FQGNSA. The CDR3 extends over 15 amino acids. The V gene end was trimmed by 6 bases and the J gene end by 7 bases; junction bases not matched to a gene: 10.

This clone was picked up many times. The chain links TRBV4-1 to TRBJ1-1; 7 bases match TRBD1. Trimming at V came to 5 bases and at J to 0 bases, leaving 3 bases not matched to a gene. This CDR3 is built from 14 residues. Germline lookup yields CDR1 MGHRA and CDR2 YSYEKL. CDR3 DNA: TGCGCCAGCAGCTCCGGGACAGTGAACACTGAAGCTTTCTTT. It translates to CASSSGTVNTEAFF.

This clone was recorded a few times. The CDR3: CASSQAQSGGAREQYF. CDR3 in DNA: TGTGCCAGCAGCCAAGCCCAGAGCGGGGGGGCACGGGAGCAGTACTTC. The rearrangement uses TRBV4-2 and TRBJ2-7; 10 bases match TRBD2. The CDR3 has 16 amino acids. CDR1 is LGHNA and CDR2 is YNFKEQ in the germline V gene. V lost 1 base and J lost 7; bases outside the gene matches: 10.

CDR3 nucleotide sequence: TGTGCCAGCAGCTTAGGGACAGGGAAGTCTGGGGCCAACGTCCTGACTTTC. As protein: CASSLGTGKSGANVLTF. The chain has TRBV7-9 and TRBJ2-6, with TRBD1 matching over 8 bases. J gave up 1 base and V 1 base, and 3 bases lay outside the gene matches. Germline V gene data show CDR1 as SEHNR and CDR2 as FQNEAQ (reference sequence). The length of the CDR3 is 17 residues.

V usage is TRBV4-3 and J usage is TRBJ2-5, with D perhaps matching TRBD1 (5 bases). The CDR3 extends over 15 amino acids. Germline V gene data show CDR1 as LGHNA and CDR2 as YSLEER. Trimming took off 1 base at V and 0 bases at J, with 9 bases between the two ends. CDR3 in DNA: TGCGCCAGCAGCCAAGCCCAGGGATACCAAGAGACCCAGTACTTC. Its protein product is CASSQAQGYQETQYF.

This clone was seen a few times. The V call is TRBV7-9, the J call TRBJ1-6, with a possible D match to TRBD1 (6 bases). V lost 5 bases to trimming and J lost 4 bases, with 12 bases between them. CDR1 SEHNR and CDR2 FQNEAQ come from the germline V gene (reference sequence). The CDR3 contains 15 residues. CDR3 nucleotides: TGTGCCAGCAGCCGACAGGCAGGTTATAATTCACCCCTCCACTTT. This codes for CASSRQAGYNSPLHF. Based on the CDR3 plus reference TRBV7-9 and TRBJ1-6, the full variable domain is DTGVSQNPRHKITKRGQNVTFRCDPISEHNRLYWYRQTLGQGPEFLTYFQNEAQLEKSRLLSDRFSAERPKGSFSTLEIQRTEQGDSAMYLCASSRQAGYNSPLHFGNGTRLTVT.

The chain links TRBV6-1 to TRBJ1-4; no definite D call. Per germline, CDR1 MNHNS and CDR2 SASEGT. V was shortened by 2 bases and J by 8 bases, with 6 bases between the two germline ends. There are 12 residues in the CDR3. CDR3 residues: CASSEIAEKLFF. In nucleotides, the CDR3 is TGTGCCAGCAGTGAAATAGCCGAAAAACTGTTTTTT.